These 17 T cell receptor beta chains were sequenced from one sample in a study of CD8 T cell repertoires and HIV-1 epitope variants (dated by TCRdb to the early 2020s). Libraries were built with the immunoSEQ multiplex PCR assay. TCRdb limited this immuneACCESS table to in-frame rearrangements with V and J called. A share of clones is missing; checked studies link under half to unresolved V genes, and the rest is unexplained. This sample is represented by about 4,900 clones; around 66% of them were singletons. Roughly 45% of the sample rests with the top ten. Their antigen targets remain unknown. Sequenced: cultured CD8+ T cells derived from PBMCs. The receptors shown here come from a male donor with HIV.

The rearrangement uses TRBV19 and TRBJ1-4; D not resolved. The CDR3 totals 14 residues. V lost 7 bases, J lost 4 bases, and 13 bases lay in between. Germline values: CDR1 LNHDA, CDR2 SQIVND (reference sequence). The CDR3 loop reads CASTPNDVNEKLFF. The CDR3 DNA is TGTGCCAGTACCCCTAACGACGTTAATGAAAAACTGTTTTTT.

This clone was counted only a few times. This chain links TRBV11-1 with TRBJ1-1, with TRBD1 matching over 9 bases. The CDR3 consists of 14 residues. Germline V CDR1 and CDR2: SGHAT, FQDESV (reference sequence). V lost 1 base to trimming and J lost 7 bases; unmatched junction nucleotides: 4. CDR3 amino acids: CASSLEGTGFEAFF. The DNA of the CDR3 is TGTGCCAGCAGCTTAGAGGGGACAGGGTTTGAAGCTTTCTTT.

This clone was picked up a small number of times. V and J are TRBV28 and TRBJ1-2; the match to TRBD1 covers 9 bases. This CDR3 region has 14 residues. Germline assignment: CDR1 MDHEN and CDR2 SYDVKM. V shed 6 bases and J 3 bases; nucleotides not matched to a gene: 5. The CDR3 region has the DNA TGTGCCAGCAGCCGACAGGGGGACTACTATGGCTACACCTTC. Its protein is CASSRQGDYYGYTF.

The V and J genes are TRBV5-4 and TRBJ2-7; 11 bases agree with TRBD2. CDR1 is SGHNT and CDR2 is YYREEE in the germline V gene (reference sequence). J was trimmed by 4 bases and V by 5 bases; bases with no gene match: 5. This CDR3 has 14 amino acids. The CDR3 sequence: CASSPGLAVYEQYF. The DNA for the CDR3 is TGTGCCAGCAGTCCGGGACTAGCGGTTTACGAGCAGTACTTC.

The CDR3 DNA is TGTGCCAGCAGCTTAGACGACGGCGAGCAGTACTTC. This codes for CASSLDDGEQYF. This chain joins TRBV7-9 and TRBJ2-7; D call uncertain. Deletions cut 1 base from V and 6 bases from J, with 7 bases between. The CDR3 sequence is 12 residues long. Germline V gives CDR1 SEHNR, CDR2 FQNEAQ (reference sequence).

The rearrangement links TRBV4-3 to TRBJ2-5; perhaps D is TRBD1 or TRBD2 (5 bases each). The CDR3 length is 15 residues. V lost 0 bases, J lost 5 bases, and 13 bases lay in between. Germline CDR1 and CDR2: LGHNA and YSLEER. The CDR3 nucleotides are TGCGCCAGCAGCCAAGATCCAGGGTCGGGGGAGACCCAGTACTTC. It translates to CASSQDPGSGETQYF.

This clone appeared a few times. This CDR3 is also generated by other DNA sequences in the sample. V gene TRBV7-7 combines with J gene TRBJ2-2; 8 nucleotides align to TRBD1. Germline loops: CDR1 SSHAT, CDR2 FNYEAQ (reference sequence). V shed 5 bases and J 5 bases; nucleotides not matched to a gene: 10. The CDR3 is 16 residues long. This chain's CDR3 is CASSLGQGARTGELFF. CDR3 DNA: TGTGCCAGCAGCCTCGGGCAGGGGGCGAGAACCGGGGAGCTGTTTTTT.

DNA of the CDR3: TGTGCCAGCAGCCCTAGCCTCTACAATGAGCAGTTCTTC. It encodes CASSPSLYNEQFF. The rearrangement joins TRBV14 to TRBJ2-1; the D gene is possibly TRBD2 (5 bases). Trimming cost V 4 bases and J 3 bases, with 7 bases left between them. CDR3 size: 13 residues. Germline V lookup: CDR1 SGHDN, CDR2 FVKESK.

In regard to this clone: The likely explanation is a read error, given a far larger clone one base away. V and J are TRBV4-3 and TRBJ1-2; D ambiguous. The CDR3 sequence is 16 residues long. The V gene's germline CDR1 is LGHNA and CDR2 YSLEER. Here the CDR3 reads CASSQDPVELDYDYTF. The CDR3, as DNA: TGCGCCAGCAGCCAAGATCCCGTCGAACTCGACTATGACTACACCTTC.

The chain links TRBV30 to TRBJ1-3, with unresolved D. Germline CDR1 and CDR2: GTSNPN and SVGIG (reference sequence). The CDR3 covers 14 residues. V lost 2 bases and J lost 0, with 8 bases in between. The CDR3 sequence is CAWSIPASGNTIYF. DNA for the CDR3: TGTGCCTGGAGTATCCCGGCCTCTGGAAACACCATATATTTT. The full variable domain, completed using reference TRBV30 and TRBJ1-3, is SQTIHQWPATLVQPVGSPLSLECTVEGTSNPNLYWYRQAAGRGLQLLFYSVGIGQISSEVPQNLSASRPQDRQFILSSKKLLLSDSGFYLCAWSIPASGNTIYFGEGSWLTVV.

This clone was found a few times. This chain connects TRBV7-9 to TRBJ1-5; D gene uncertain. Trimming left V 1 base short and J 4 bases short, with 2 bases between. Germline V lookup: CDR1 SEHNR, CDR2 FQNEAQ (reference sequence). The CDR3 totals 12 residues. The CDR3 here is CASSLGNQPQHF. As DNA, the CDR3 is TGTGCCAGCAGCTTAGGGAATCAGCCCCAGCATTTT.

In its sample, this clone was seen a few times. This CDR3 is CASSLWLASPFEQYF. The CDR3 coding sequence is TGTGCCAGCAGCTTGTGGCTTGCGTCCCCCTTCGAGCAGTACTTC. This chain connects TRBV5-6 to TRBJ2-7; D is unresolved. This CDR3 spans 15 amino acids. Trimming left V 1 base short and J 6 bases short, with 17 bases between. The germline CDR1 and CDR2 sequences are SGHDT and YYEEEE.

This rearrangement joins TRBV5-1 to TRBJ2-5, with 9 bases lining up with TRBD2. With 3 bases clipped from V and 0 bases from J, the junction kept 6 bases outside the gene matches. Germline CDR1 reads SGHRS; CDR2 reads YFSETQ. The CDR3 runs 16 residues. The CDR3 region is CASSSPVAGDQETQYF. Written as DNA, the CDR3 is TGCGCCAGCAGCTCCCCCGTAGCGGGGGACCAAGAGACCCAGTACTTC.

This clone was seen a single time. V is TRBV27 and J is TRBJ1-2, with no clear D. The V gene lost 1 base and the J gene lost 1 base, with 16 bases spanning the gap. The CDR3 consists of 17 residues. The V gene's germline CDR1 is MNHEY and CDR2 SMNVEV (reference sequence). The CDR3 DNA is TGTGCCAGCAGTTTATTGGGATCCGTAACGGGTAACTATGGCTACACCTTC. Amino acids: CASSLLGSVTGNYGYTF.

This clone was observed a handful of times. This sequence joins TRBV7-2 and TRBJ2-7; 9 nucleotides agree with TRBD2. V was pared by 1 base and J by 7 bases, with 8 bases of the junction left unmatched. The germline V gene encodes CDR1 SGHTA and CDR2 FQGNSA. This CDR3 has 15 residues. CDR3 DNA sequence: TGTGCCAGCAGCTTAGTGATAGCGGGAGTGAGGGAGCAGTACTTC. It yields the protein CASSLVIAGVREQYF.

The rearrangement joins TRBV7-9 to TRBJ2-1, with TRBD2 identical over 7 bases. The V gene's germline CDR1 is SEHNR and CDR2 FQNEAQ (reference sequence). This CDR3 spans 15 amino acids. After removal of 3 bases from V and 3 bases from J, the junction contained 5 bases not matched to a gene. The CDR3 loop reads CASSLAGVHYNEQFF. CDR3 nucleotides: TGTGCCAGCAGCTTGGCGGGAGTACACTACAATGAGCAGTTCTTC.

This clone was observed a few times. V gene TRBV11-2 combines with J gene TRBJ2-1; D is possibly TRBD2 (5 bases). The V and J ends lost 4 bases and 1 base respectively, with 11 bases between them. Germline assignment: CDR1 SGHAT and CDR2 FQNNGV. The CDR3 covers 15 residues. This CDR3 reads CASSWKADSYNEQFF. Written as DNA, the CDR3 is TGTGCCAGCAGCTGGAAAGCGGATTCCTACAATGAGCAGTTCTTC.